This TCR beta chain was identified in a study of blood T cell repertoires in COVID-19 (dated by TCRdb to 2020 to 2021). General notes on the study: Samples from collaborators originated in the United States, Italy and Spain and spanned both the acute and convalescent phases of COVID-19. The material from the prospective study consisted of cDNA or gDNA derived from T cells, B-cell-depleted T cells, or PBMCs. Deeply sampled blood TCRbeta repertoires from subjects exposed to, actively infected with, or recovered from COVID-19 were included in the dataset. The repertoires were released in a freely available public database meant as a resource for research on the immune response to SARS-CoV-2. The samples were drawn from two sources: the first 160 participants of the ongoing ImmuneRACE study, and 950 to 1,500 subjects contributed by 6 global collaborators. Nearly every sample came with metadata listing a de-identified subject ID, COVID-19 status, age in years and sex. Where HLA class I and class II types were available, the types were taken from metadata supplied by the sample provider, not from assay-based typing. The paper's findings and limits, for the study overall: The amount of clinical and demographic metadata varied by source and participant and was provided uncurated.

As concerns this clone: Its antigen specificity is not known. Per-nucleotide qualities are absent, and no much larger clonotype sits a single base away.

In the prospective study, participants were roughly 18 to 100 years old, resided in about two dozen geographic areas of the United States, and were enrolled through a virtual design. In the prospective study, participants were assigned to cohorts based on the clinical history participants reported in a screening survey and a study questionnaire. Recovered participants in ImmuneRACE Cohort 3 were defined as having two consecutive negative NP/OP PCR tests, clearance from a healthcare professional, or resolution of symptoms. In the prospective study, whole blood, serum and a nasopharyngeal or oropharyngeal swab were collected from each participant by mobile phlebotomists. Participants in the prospective study had the option to provide additional blood draws and questionnaires over a roughly 2-month period. Before DNA extraction, blood samples from the prospective study were shipped at room temperature or frozen.

In the germline V gene, CDR1 corresponds to KGHSH and CDR2 to LQKENI. The CDR3 covers 16 residues, taking in both the cysteine and the phenylalanine. Only the CDR3 part of the read is kept: 48 bases, read in frame from the first base. V loses 1 base, J loses 4 bases, and the germline ends lie 13 bases apart. TCRbeta CDR3 regions were amplified from genomic DNA using the immunoSEQ Assay, a bias-controlled multiplex PCR. Under the source paper's analysis protocol: The number of nucleated cells in each sample was estimated by amplification of reference gene primers within the assay. To quantify the absolute abundance of each unique TCRbeta CDR3 rearrangement, sequence reads were collapsed and filtered. For each sample, productive Simpson clonality was calculated as the square root of Simpson's diversity index over productive rearrangements. Held by TCRdb, this immuneACCESS table contains in-frame sequences only and omits some clones. Under half of the omission traces to an unresolved V gene where checked; the cause of the rest is unknown. V and J calls plus clone size are reproduced from that table; the DNA served to infer D and trimming. Present in this sample are 390,000 or so clones, 80% to 90% of which were seen just once. The top ten clonotypes cover about 1% of the sample.

The material sequenced was PBMCs or T cells enriched from blood (not recorded which). In this chain, TRBV18 is recombined with TRBJ2-2; the D segment could be TRBD2, given 6 matching bases. This TCR was recovered from a man aged 18 to 35 who had recovered from COVID-19. The DNA sequence is as follows: TGTGCCAGCTCACCACTGGAGGGGTCGATCACCGGGGAGCTGTTTTTT. It translates to CASSPLEGSITGELFF.